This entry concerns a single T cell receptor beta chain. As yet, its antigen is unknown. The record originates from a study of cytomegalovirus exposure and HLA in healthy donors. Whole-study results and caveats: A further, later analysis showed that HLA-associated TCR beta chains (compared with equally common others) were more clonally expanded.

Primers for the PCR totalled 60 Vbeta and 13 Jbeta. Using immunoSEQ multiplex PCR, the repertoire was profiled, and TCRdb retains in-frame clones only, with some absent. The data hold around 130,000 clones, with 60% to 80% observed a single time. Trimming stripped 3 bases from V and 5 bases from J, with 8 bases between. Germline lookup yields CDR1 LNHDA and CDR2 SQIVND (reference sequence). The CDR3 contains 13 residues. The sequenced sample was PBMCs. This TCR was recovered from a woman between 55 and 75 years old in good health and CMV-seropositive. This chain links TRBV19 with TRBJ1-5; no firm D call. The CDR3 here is CASSISGYQPQHF. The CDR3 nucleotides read TGTGCCAGTAGTATCTCTGGCTATCAGCCCCAGCATTTT.